This T cell receptor beta chain was identified during a study of cytomegalovirus exposure and HLA in healthy donors (dated by TCRdb to 2015 to 2018). Some background on the complete study: The roughly 670 repertoires of the first cohort and the 120 validation repertoires were produced on the same platform, according to a later analysis. The study combined high-throughput TCR immunosequencing, statistical association of individual TCRs with disease status, and machine learning to predict cytomegalovirus infection status. The aim of the study was to test whether cataloging public T cell receptors could identify signatures of past pathogen exposure. Along with the roughly 700-subject first cohort, a separate validation cohort of over 90 different subjects was used. Broad study findings and their caveats: A few of the identified cytomegalovirus-associated TCR beta chains were confirmed in vitro to be specific for cytomegalovirus antigens. In a later analysis, TCRs clustered in the first cohort were found to also tend to co-occur in the 120 or so validation repertoires, with 94% of cluster scores above 0. The authors suggested that the approach could potentially be extended to other disease states and immunological phenotypes. In both the original and validation cohorts, the classifier was reported to diagnose cytomegalovirus status with high specificity and sensitivity. The study listed 170 or so TCR beta chains as associated with cytomegalovirus. Most TCR sequences were seen in very few donors, while some public TCRs were found in many individuals. A later analysis had no HLA typing for the validation cohort, so co-occurrence there was scored across all 130 or so repertoires.

Libraries were constructed by the immunoSEQ multiplex PCR assay. On the authors' methods: A statistical classification framework was developed to diagnose cytomegalovirus status using the catalog of TCR beta chain sequences. This is the immuneACCESS table as TCRdb keeps it, with only in-frame sequences that have V and J called. A part of the clones is gone; compared with another copy, unresolved V genes explain less than half, and the rest is unexplained. That table furnishes V, J and clone size, whereas the DNA furnished D and trimming. The sample table shows 150,000 or so clones, and around 90% are seen once. Less than 8% of the sample goes to the ten largest clones. The donors were included in the validation cohort of some 110 subjects, a group kept apart from the roughly 730-subject first cohort. From its cysteine to its phenylalanine, the CDR3 spans 12 amino acids. Only CDR3 DNA is held: 36 bases, read in frame from base 1. Reading the germline V gene (reference sequence) gives CDR1 SGHKS and CDR2 YYEKEE. V lost 4 bases and J lost 10 bases, and the count of bases not matched to a germline gene is 6.

In regard to this clone: This clone's antigen is unknown. Base qualities are not provided; no much larger clone lies one nucleotide away.

Sequenced: PBMCs. The V and J genes are TRBV5-5 and TRBJ1-1, with 8 middle bases fitting TRBD1. The clonotype was recovered from a woman in her thirties in good health and CMV-seropositive. At the DNA level, the sequence is TGTGCCAGCAGCCCGGAAGGACAGGGAGCTTTCTTT. Protein translation: CASSPEGQGAFF.